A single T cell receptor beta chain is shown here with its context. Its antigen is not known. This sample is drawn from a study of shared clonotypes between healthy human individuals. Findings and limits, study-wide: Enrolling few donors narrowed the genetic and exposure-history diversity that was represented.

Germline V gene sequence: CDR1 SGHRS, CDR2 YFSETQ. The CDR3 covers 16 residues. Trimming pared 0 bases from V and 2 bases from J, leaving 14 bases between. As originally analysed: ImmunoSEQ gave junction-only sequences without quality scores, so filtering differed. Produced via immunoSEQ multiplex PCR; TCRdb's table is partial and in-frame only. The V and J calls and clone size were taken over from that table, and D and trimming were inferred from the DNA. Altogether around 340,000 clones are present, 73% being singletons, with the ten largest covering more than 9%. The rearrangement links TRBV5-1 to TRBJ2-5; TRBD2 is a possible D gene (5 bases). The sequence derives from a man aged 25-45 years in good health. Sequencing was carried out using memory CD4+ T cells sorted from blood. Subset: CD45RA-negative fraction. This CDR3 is CASSLATGIGQETQYF. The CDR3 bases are TGCGCCAGCAGCTTGGCCACGGGAATCGGGCAAGAGACCCAGTACTTC.